These 10 T cell receptor beta chains originate from one sample sequenced in a study of blood T cell repertoires in COVID-19. Measured with immunoSEQ multiplex PCR; TCRdb has only the in-frame clones, and not every one. The profile shows a few hundred thousand clones, around nine tenths of them singletons. Sample: peripheral blood. Receptors originate from a woman in her 70s with active or convalescent COVID-19.

This clone was observed a few times. The V gene is TRBV5-1, the J gene TRBJ2-3; TRBD1 agrees at 11 bases. The junction had 7 bases not matched to a gene; V was cut back by 2 bases and J by 5 bases. This CDR3 has 16 amino acids. The germline CDR1 and CDR2 sequences are SGHRS and YFSETQ. CDR3 sequence reads: CASSFGGTGGGDTQYF. The CDR3 region has the DNA TGCGCCAGCAGCTTCGGTGGGACAGGGGGTGGAGATACGCAGTATTTT. The variable domain in full, completed from reference TRBV5-1 and TRBJ2-3, reads KAGVTQTPRYLIKTRGQQVTLSCSPISGHRSVSWYQQTPGQGLQFLFEYFSETQRNKGNFPGRFSGRQFSNSRSEMNVSTLELGDSALYLCASSFGGTGGGDTQYFGPGTRLTVL.

In this sample, this clone turned up a few times. The chain combines TRBV7-2 with TRBJ1-3, with no clear D. The germline V and J ends were trimmed by 1 base and 4 bases, with 5 bases remaining between them. Germline CDR1 is SGHTA and CDR2 is FQGNSA. The CDR3 has 13 residues. This chain's CDR3 is CASSLGGGNTIYF. Written as DNA, the CDR3 is TGTGCCAGCAGCTTAGGAGGCGGAAACACCATATATTTT.

The J gene is TRBJ2-1, the V gene TRBV7-2; 9 bases fit TRBD2. The V segment lost 5 bases and the J segment 3 bases; nucleotides outside the gene matches: 2. The CDR3 is 14 amino acids. CDR1 and CDR2 (germline): SGHTA, FQGNSA. In nucleotides, the CDR3 is TGTGCCAGCAGCGCGGGGGGGGTCTACAATGAGCAGTTCTTC. It encodes CASSAGGVYNEQFF.

The chain is built from TRBV19 and TRBJ1-5, with 8 bases identical to TRBD1. With 5 bases clipped from V and 7 bases from J, the junction kept 7 bases outside the gene matches. CDR3 length: 14 residues. In germline, CDR1 is LNHDA, CDR2 SQIVND (reference sequence). The CDR3 sequence: CASSPQGARQPQHF. CDR3 DNA: TGTGCCAGTAGTCCCCAGGGGGCTCGGCAGCCCCAGCATTTT.

J is TRBJ2-7 and V is TRBV3-1 (or the pseudogene TRBV3-2), with D possibly being TRBD2 (6 bases). Trimming shortened V by 0 bases and J by 3 bases, and 15 bases separated the two germline ends. This CDR3 comprises 16 residues. Looked up from germline, CDR1 is LGHDT and CDR2 is YNNKEL (reference sequence). CDR3 sequence (DNA): TGTGCCAGCAGCCAAGAGTGGGGGGTCTCGGGCTACGAGCAGTACTTC. Translating gives CASSQEWGVSGYEQYF.

This clone showed up just once. CDR3 sequence: CASSSRARLAGRVDTQYF. The DNA for the CDR3 is TGCGCCAGCAGCTCCCGGGCCCGACTAGCGGGGAGGGTGGATACGCAGTATTTT. The chain combines TRBV5-1 with TRBJ2-3; 11 nucleotides align to TRBD2. CDR1 and CDR2 (germline): SGHRS, YFSETQ. The trim removed 3 bases at V and 6 bases at J, leaving 15 bases unmatched. This CDR3 is 18 amino acids long.

V is TRBV9 and J is TRBJ2-6; TRBD1 aligns across 10 bases. Per germline, CDR1 SGDLS and CDR2 YYNGEE. This CDR3 is 17 amino acids long. V lost 0 bases, J lost 2 bases, and 2 bases stayed unmatched. CDR3 loop: CASSVAGQGAGANVLTF. CDR3 DNA: TGTGCCAGCAGCGTAGCCGGACAGGGGGCTGGGGCCAACGTCCTGACTTTC.

In its sample, this clone was seen a few times. The V and J genes are TRBV10-3 and TRBJ2-3; possibly TRBD1 for D (5 bases). CDR3 size: 15 residues. V lost 4 bases, J lost 2 bases, and 13 bases lay in between. Germline V lookup: CDR1 ENHRY, CDR2 SYGVKD. The CDR3 DNA reads as TGTGCCATCAGTGTTACATGGGGCCCCACAGATACGCAGTATTTT. Translated: CAISVTWGPTDTQYF.

The chain couples TRBV29-1 to TRBJ1-2, with 11 bases lining up with TRBD1. The CDR3 spans 14 residues. Germline loops: CDR1 SQVTM, CDR2 ANQGSEA. After removal of 6 bases from V and 4 bases from J, the junction contained 7 bases not matched to a gene. CDR3 nucleotide sequence: TGCAGCGTCAGGACAGGGGGCGCTGCCTATGGCTACACCTTC. It encodes CSVRTGGAAYGYTF.

This chain links TRBV29-1 with TRBJ1-1; no clear D gene. The CDR3 has 13 residues. CDR1 SQVTM and CDR2 ANQGSEA come from the germline V gene. V was shortened by 2 bases and J by 5 bases, with 12 bases between the two germline ends. CDR3 amino acids: CSVESGGRTEAFF. Written as DNA, the CDR3 is TGCAGCGTTGAAAGCGGCGGGAGGACTGAAGCTTTCTTT. The whole variable domain, remainder taken from reference TRBV29-1 and TRBJ1-1, is SAVISQKPSRDICQRGTSLTIQCQVDSQVTMMFWYRQQPGQSLTLIATANQGSEATYESGFVIDKFPISRPNLTFSTLTVSNMSPEDSSIYLCSVESGGRTEAFFGQGTRLTVV.